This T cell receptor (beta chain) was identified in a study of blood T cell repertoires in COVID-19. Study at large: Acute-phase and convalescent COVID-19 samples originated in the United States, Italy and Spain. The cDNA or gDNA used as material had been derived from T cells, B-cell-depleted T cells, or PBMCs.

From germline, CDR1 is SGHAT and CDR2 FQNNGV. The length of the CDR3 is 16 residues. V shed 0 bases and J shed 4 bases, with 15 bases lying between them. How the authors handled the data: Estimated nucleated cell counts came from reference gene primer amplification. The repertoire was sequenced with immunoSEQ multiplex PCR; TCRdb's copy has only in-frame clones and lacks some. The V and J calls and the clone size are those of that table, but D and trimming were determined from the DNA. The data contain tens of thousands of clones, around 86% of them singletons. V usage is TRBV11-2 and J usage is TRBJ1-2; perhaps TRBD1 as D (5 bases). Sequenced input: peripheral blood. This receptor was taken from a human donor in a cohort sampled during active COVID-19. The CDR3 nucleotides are TGTGCCAGCAGCTTAGATCGGGGGGATTGGGGCTATGGCTACACCTTC. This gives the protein CASSLDRGDWGYGYTF.